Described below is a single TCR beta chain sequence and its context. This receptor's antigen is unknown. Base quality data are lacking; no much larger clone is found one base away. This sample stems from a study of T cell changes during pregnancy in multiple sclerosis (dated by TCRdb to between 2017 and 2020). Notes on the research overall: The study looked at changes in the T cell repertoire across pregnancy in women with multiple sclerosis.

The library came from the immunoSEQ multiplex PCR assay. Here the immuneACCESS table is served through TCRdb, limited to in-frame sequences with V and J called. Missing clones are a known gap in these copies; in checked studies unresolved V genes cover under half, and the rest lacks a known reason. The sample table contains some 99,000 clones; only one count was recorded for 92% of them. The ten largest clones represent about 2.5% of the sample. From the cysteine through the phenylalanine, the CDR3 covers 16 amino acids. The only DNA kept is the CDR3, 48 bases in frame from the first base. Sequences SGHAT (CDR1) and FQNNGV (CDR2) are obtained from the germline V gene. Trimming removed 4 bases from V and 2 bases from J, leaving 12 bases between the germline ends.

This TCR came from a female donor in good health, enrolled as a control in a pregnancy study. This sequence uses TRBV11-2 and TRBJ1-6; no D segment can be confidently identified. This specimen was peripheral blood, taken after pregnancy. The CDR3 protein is CASSSLQFAYNSPLHF. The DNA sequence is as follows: TGTGCCAGCAGCTCCCTCCAGTTCGCCTATAATTCACCCCTCCACTTT.